One and the same sample provided the 22 T cell receptor beta chains below, sequenced in a study of blood T cell repertoires in COVID-19. Profiled with immunoSEQ multiplex PCR; TCRdb holds only in-frame clones, not every one. The repertoire holds about 300,000 clones, with under 90% as singletons. The specimen was PBMCs or T cells enriched from blood (not recorded which). Receptors were obtained from a man in his fifties or sixties who had recovered from COVID-19.

J is TRBJ2-5 and V is TRBV5-1; the match to TRBD2 covers 12 bases. Germline assignment: CDR1 SGHRS and CDR2 YFSETQ. The V and J ends lost 4 bases and 2 bases, in that order; junction bases with no gene match: 0. This CDR3 has 14 amino acids. CDR3 residues: CASSGTSGQETQYF. The CDR3 nucleotides read TGCGCCAGCAGCGGGACTAGCGGGCAAGAGACCCAGTACTTC.

The rearrangement links TRBV5-1 to TRBJ2-7; possible D gene TRBD2, 6 bases. V lost 0 bases, J lost 3 bases, and 10 bases lay in between. Germline V gene sequence: CDR1 SGHRS, CDR2 YFSETQ. There are 14 residues in the CDR3. The DNA of the CDR3 is TGCGCCAGCAGCTTGGGACTAGTTTTCTACGAGCAGTACTTC. As protein: CASSLGLVFYEQYF.

V gene TRBV5-1 combines with J gene TRBJ2-3, with D perhaps matching TRBD2 (6 bases). The CDR3 has 15 amino acids. Looked up from germline, CDR1 is SGHRS and CDR2 is YFSETQ. V shed 4 bases and J shed 6 bases, with 18 bases lying between them. In nucleotides, the CDR3 is TGCGCCAGCAGCCTTAGCGGTGCTACGACGGATACGCAGTATTTT. Its translation: CASSLSGATTDTQYF.

The V gene is TRBV29-1, the J gene TRBJ2-1; maybe TRBD2 (6 bases). CDR3 size: 14 residues. Deletions cut 6 bases from V and 4 bases from J, with 16 bases between. Germline CDR1 is SQVTM and CDR2 is ANQGSEA. The CDR3, as DNA: TGCAGCGTCCCCCAGCGGAGGGCTTACAATGAGCAGTTCTTC. Its protein product is CSVPQRRAYNEQFF.

The J gene is TRBJ2-2, the V gene TRBV5-1, with TRBD1 matching 7 bases. V lost 6 bases and J lost 2; bases outside the gene matches: 13. Germline assignment: CDR1 SGHRS and CDR2 YFSETQ. This CDR3 has 17 amino acids. The DNA of the CDR3 is TGCGCCAGCACCGGTCCCTTGGGACAGATAAACACCGGGGAGCTGTTTTTT. Translating gives CASTGPLGQINTGELFF.

The rearrangement links TRBV19 to TRBJ1-5; 9 bases agree with TRBD1. J was trimmed by 6 bases and V by 5 bases; bases with no gene match: 8. In germline, CDR1 is LNHDA, CDR2 SQIVND (reference sequence). CDR3 size: 15 residues. CDR3 DNA: TGTGCCAGTAGTCCGCACCGGGACAGGGCTCAGCCCCAGCATTTT. Protein sequence: CASSPHRDRAQPQHF.

The chain links TRBV5-4 to TRBJ1-5, with TRBD1 matching over 8 bases. The CDR3 has 17 amino acids. V shed 1 base and J 2 bases; nucleotides not matched to a gene: 8. The V gene's germline CDR1 is SGHNT and CDR2 YYREEE (reference sequence). CDR3 sequence reads: CASSLKQGVDGNQPQHF. Written as DNA, the CDR3 is TGTGCCAGCAGCTTGAAACAGGGGGTGGATGGCAATCAGCCCCAGCATTTT. Based on the CDR3 plus reference TRBV5-4 and TRBJ1-5, the full variable domain is ETGVTQSPTHLIKTRGQQVTLRCSSQSGHNTVSWYQQALGQGPQFIFQYYREEENGRGNFPPRFSGLQFPNYSSELNVNALELDDSALYLCASSLKQGVDGNQPQHFGDGTRLSIL.

The chain joins TRBV5-1 to TRBJ2-3; 10 bases match TRBD2. In germline, CDR1 is SGHRS, CDR2 YFSETQ. Trimming cost V 1 base and J 6 bases; bases outside gene matches: 5. The CDR3 extends over 15 amino acids. Here the CDR3 DNA reads TGCGCCAGCAGCTTGAGCGCTAGCGGGAGCGATACGCAGTATTTT. It codes for CASSLSASGSDTQYF.

This chain links TRBV19 with TRBJ2-5, with 8 bases aligning to TRBD2. The ends lost 4 bases at V and 5 bases at J; junction bases unmatched: 3. The CDR3 contains 13 residues. Per germline, CDR1 LNHDA and CDR2 SQIVND (reference sequence). The CDR3, as DNA: TGTGCCAGTAGTACAGCGGGAGCGGAGACCCAGTACTTC. It codes for CASSTAGAETQYF.

The V call is TRBV10-3, the J call TRBJ2-1; tentatively, D is TRBD2 (6 bases). Trimming removed 0 bases at V and 8 bases at J, with 11 bases between. The germline V gene encodes CDR1 ENHRY and CDR2 SYGVKD. The CDR3 is 14 residues long. Here the CDR3 reads CAISESDSGDEQFF. The CDR3, as DNA: TGTGCCATCAGTGAGTCGGATTCGGGGGATGAGCAGTTCTTC.

J is TRBJ2-7 and V is TRBV5-6; the match to TRBD2 covers 8 bases. In germline, CDR1 is SGHDT, CDR2 YYEEEE. The CDR3 is 14 residues long. V shed 6 bases and J 4 bases; nucleotides not matched to a gene: 9. CDR3 bases: TGTGCCAGCACGAATAGCGGGACGTGGTACGAGCAGTACTTC. This codes for CASTNSGTWYEQYF. Looking up the rest from reference TRBV5-6 and TRBJ2-7 gives the full variable domain: DAGVTQSPTHLIKTRGQQVTLRCSPKSGHDTVSWYQQALGQGPQFIFQYYEEEERQRGNFPDRFSGHQFPNYSSELNVNALLLGDSALYLCASTNSGTWYEQYFGPGTRLTVT.

CDR3 sequence (DNA): TGTGCCAGCAGCACACTCGGGGGGTACGGTCAGCCCCAGCATTTT. It specifies CASSTLGGYGQPQHF. V and J are TRBV28 and TRBJ1-5; D possibly corresponds to TRBD1 (5 bases). The ends were cut back, 6 bases at V and 6 bases at J, with 18 bases in the middle. The CDR3 runs to 15 residues. CDR1 is MDHEN, CDR2 SYDVKM, per germline.

This chain joins TRBV19 and TRBJ1-1; D is perhaps TRBD1 (6 bases). The CDR3 extends over 14 amino acids. V shed 2 bases and J shed 4 bases, with 11 bases lying between them. The germline V gene encodes CDR1 LNHDA and CDR2 SQIVND (reference sequence). CDR3 loop: CASSIQGMSTEAFF. CDR3 bases: TGTGCCAGTAGTATACAGGGGATGAGCACTGAAGCTTTCTTT. The full variable domain, in which reference TRBV19 and TRBJ1-1 provide the parts outside the CDR3, is DGGITQSPKYLFRKEGQNVTLSCEQNLNHDAMYWYRQDPGQGLRLIYYSQIVNDFQKGDIAEGYSVSREKKESFPLTVTSAQKNPTAFYLCASSIQGMSTEAFFGQGTRLTVV.

The rearrangement joins TRBV24-1 to TRBJ1-1; weak D call: TRBD1 (5 bases). Per germline, CDR1 KGHDR and CDR2 SFDVKD. This CDR3 region has 15 residues. V was shortened by 9 bases and J by 1 base, with 17 bases between the two germline ends. The CDR3 region is CATGPHGGGNTEAFF. In nucleotides, the CDR3 is TGTGCCACCGGTCCCCATGGGGGGGGGAACACTGAAGCTTTCTTT.

The rearrangement links TRBV5-1 to TRBJ2-4, with a weak D call TRBD1 (6 bases). Germline V gene data show CDR1 as SGHRS and CDR2 as YFSETQ. The CDR3 length is 15 residues. V was trimmed by 3 bases and J by 1 base, leaving 11 bases between them. The CDR3 coding sequence is TGCGCCAGCAGCTCTATTCAGGGGGCCAAAAACATTCAGTACTTC. Its protein is CASSSIQGAKNIQYF.

This clone appeared once. This chain joins TRBV2 and TRBJ2-5; D gene ambiguous. The CDR3 length is 12 residues. With 4 bases removed from V and 2 bases from J, the gap between germline ends came to 5 bases. Per germline, CDR1 SNHLY and CDR2 FYNNEI. The CDR3 region has the DNA TGTGCCAGCAGTGTTCTGCAAGAGACCCAGTACTTC. Translation: CASSVLQETQYF. The variable domain in full, with the rest retrieved from reference TRBV2 and TRBJ2-5, is EPEVTQTPSHQVTQMGQEVILRCVPISNHLYFYWYRQILGQKVEFLVSFYNNEISEKSEIFDDQFSVERPDGSNFTLKIRSTKLEDSAMYFCASSVLQETQYFGPGTRLLVL.

In DNA, the CDR3 is TGTGCCAGTAGTGGGGATGACTATTTCACAGATACGCAGTATTTT. Translated: CASSGDDYFTDTQYF. This chain connects TRBV19 to TRBJ2-3; D is possibly TRBD2 (5 bases). Per the germline V gene, CDR1 is LNHDA and CDR2 is SQIVND (reference sequence). V lost 5 bases and J lost 2, with 14 bases in between. This CDR3 region has 15 residues.

The chain combines TRBV19 with TRBJ2-3; D might be TRBD2 (5 bases). Germline V gene data show CDR1 as LNHDA and CDR2 as SQIVND (reference sequence). This CDR3 is built from 15 residues. Trimming removed 5 bases at V and 0 bases at J, with 12 bases between. The CDR3 reads CASSAGGLSTDTQYF. The CDR3 region has the DNA TGTGCCAGTAGTGCAGGAGGACTTAGCACAGATACGCAGTATTTT.

This clone was counted a single time. This sequence joins TRBV27 and TRBJ2-7, with TRBD1 matching 8 bases. Losses at the gene ends were 5 bases for V and 1 base for J; bases not matched to a gene: 13. CDR1 and CDR2 (germline): MNHEY, SMNVEV (reference sequence). The CDR3 has 17 amino acids. This chain's CDR3 is CASSPIVTTGASYEQYF. In DNA form, the CDR3 reads TGTGCCAGCAGTCCAATCGTGACGACAGGGGCTTCCTACGAGCAGTACTTC.

The chain carries TRBV15 and TRBJ2-7, with D perhaps TRBD2 (6 bases). The CDR3 totals 14 residues. The germline V and J ends were trimmed by 5 bases and 2 bases, with 13 bases remaining between them. Germline CDR1 is LNHNV and CDR2 is YYDKDF (reference sequence). DNA of the CDR3: TGTGCCACCAGCTTGTCCGGGACTGCCTACGAGCAGTACTTC. Protein product: CATSLSGTAYEQYF. Together with reference TRBV15 and TRBJ2-7, the CDR3 gives the full variable domain: DAMVIQNPRYQVTQFGKPVTLSCSQTLNHNVMYWYQQKSSQAPKLLFHYYDKDFNNEADTPDNFQSRRPNTSFCFLDIRSPGLGDTAMYLCATSLSGTAYEQYFGPGTRLTVT.

V and J are TRBV9 and TRBJ2-7; 8 nucleotides align to TRBD2. V dropped 3 bases and J dropped 0; count of bases not matched to a gene: 5. Germline V lookup: CDR1 SGDLS, CDR2 YYNGEE. CDR3 size: 15 residues. CDR3 DNA: TGTGCCAGCAGCGCCGGACTAGCTCCCTCCTACGAGCAGTACTTC. Protein: CASSAGLAPSYEQYF.

The V call is TRBV28, the J call TRBJ2-5, with TRBD2 matching over 11 bases. Germline lookup yields CDR1 MDHEN and CDR2 SYDVKM. J gave up 1 base and V 6 bases, and 4 bases lay outside the gene matches. This CDR3 is 15 amino acids long. In nucleotides, the CDR3 is TGTGCCAGCAGCTTACTAGCGGGAGTCCAAGAGACCCAGTACTTC. Translating gives CASSLLAGVQETQYF.